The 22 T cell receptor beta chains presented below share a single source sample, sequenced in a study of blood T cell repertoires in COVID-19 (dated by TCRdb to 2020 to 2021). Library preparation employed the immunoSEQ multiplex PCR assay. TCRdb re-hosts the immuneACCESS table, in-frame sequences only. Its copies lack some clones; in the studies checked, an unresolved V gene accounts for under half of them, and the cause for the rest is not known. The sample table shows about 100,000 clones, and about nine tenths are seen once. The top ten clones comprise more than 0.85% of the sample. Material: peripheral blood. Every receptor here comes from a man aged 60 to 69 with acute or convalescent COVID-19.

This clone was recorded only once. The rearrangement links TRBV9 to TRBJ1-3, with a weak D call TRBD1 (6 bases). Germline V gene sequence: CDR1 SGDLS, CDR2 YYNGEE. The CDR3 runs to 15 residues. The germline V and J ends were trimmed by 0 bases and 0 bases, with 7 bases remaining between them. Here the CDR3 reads CASSVGDTSGNTIYF. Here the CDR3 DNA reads TGTGCCAGCAGCGTAGGGGACACCTCTGGAAACACCATATATTTT.

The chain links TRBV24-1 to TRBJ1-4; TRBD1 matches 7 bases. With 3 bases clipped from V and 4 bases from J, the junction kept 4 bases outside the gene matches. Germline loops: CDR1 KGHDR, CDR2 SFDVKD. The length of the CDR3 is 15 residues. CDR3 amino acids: CATSDGGQINEKLFF. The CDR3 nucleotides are TGTGCCACCAGTGATGGGGGACAGATTAATGAAAAACTGTTTTTT.

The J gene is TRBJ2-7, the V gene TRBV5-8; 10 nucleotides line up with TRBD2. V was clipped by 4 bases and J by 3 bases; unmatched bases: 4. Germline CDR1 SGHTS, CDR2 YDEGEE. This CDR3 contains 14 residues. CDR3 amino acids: CASSASSGGYEQYF. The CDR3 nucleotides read TGTGCCAGCAGCGCCTCTAGCGGGGGCTACGAGCAGTACTTC.

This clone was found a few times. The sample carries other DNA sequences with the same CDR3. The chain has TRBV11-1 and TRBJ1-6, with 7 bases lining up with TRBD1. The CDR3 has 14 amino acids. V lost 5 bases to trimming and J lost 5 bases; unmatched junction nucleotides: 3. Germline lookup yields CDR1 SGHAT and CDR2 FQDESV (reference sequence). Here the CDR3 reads CASSRTGNNSPLHF. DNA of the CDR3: TGTGCCAGCAGCCGGACAGGCAATAATTCACCCCTCCACTTT.

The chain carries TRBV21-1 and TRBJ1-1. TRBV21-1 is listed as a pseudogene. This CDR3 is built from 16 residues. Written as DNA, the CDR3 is TGTGCCAGCAGCAACCCCCCGACCGGGAACCCACGGGTAGCTTTCTTT. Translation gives CASSNPPTGNPRVAFF.

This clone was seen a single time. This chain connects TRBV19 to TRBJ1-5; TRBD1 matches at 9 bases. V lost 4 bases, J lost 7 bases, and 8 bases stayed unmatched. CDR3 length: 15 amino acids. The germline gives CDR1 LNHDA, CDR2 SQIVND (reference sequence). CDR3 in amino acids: CASSTRGTGKQPQHF. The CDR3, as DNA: TGTGCCAGTAGTACAAGGGGGACAGGGAAACAGCCCCAGCATTTT.

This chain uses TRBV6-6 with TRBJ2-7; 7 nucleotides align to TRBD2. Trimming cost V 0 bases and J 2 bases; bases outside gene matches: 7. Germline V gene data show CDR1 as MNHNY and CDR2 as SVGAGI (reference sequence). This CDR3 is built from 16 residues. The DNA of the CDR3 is TGTGCCAGCAGTTACTCGGGGGGGGGTAGGACCTACGAGCAGTACGTC. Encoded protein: CASSYSGGGRTYEQYV.

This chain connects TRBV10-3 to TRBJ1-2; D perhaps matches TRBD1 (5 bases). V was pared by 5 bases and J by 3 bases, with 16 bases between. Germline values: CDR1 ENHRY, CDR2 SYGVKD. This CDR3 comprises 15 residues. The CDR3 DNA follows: TGTGCCATCAGTCGGGGGGGGAGGGACGACTATGGCTACACCTTC. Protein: CAISRGGRDDYGYTF.

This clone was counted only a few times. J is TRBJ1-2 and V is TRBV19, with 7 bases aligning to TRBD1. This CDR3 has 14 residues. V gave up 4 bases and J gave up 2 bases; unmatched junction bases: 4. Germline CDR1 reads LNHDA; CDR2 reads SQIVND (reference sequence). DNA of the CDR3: TGTGCCAGTAGTACAGCGACAGGGAACTATGGCTACACCTTC. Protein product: CASSTATGNYGYTF.

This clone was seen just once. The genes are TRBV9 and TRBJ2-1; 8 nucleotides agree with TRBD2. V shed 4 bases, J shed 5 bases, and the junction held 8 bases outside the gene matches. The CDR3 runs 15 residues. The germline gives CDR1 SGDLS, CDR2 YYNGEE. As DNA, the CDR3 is TGTGCCAGCAGCTCCTCGGGGGGGCCCAACAATGAGCAGTTCTTC. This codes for CASSSSGGPNNEQFF.

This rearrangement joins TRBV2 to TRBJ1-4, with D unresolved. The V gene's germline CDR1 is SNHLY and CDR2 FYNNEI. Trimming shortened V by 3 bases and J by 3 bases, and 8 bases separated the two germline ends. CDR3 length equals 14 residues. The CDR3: CASSDGRANEKLFF. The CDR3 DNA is TGTGCCAGCAGTGATGGGAGGGCTAATGAAAAACTGTTTTTT.

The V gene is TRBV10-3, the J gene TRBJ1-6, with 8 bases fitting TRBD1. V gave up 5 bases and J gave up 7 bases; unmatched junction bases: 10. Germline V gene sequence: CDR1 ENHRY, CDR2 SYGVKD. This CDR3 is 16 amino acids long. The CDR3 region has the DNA TGTGCCATCAGTCAAAACCCAGGGGGCGCGAATTCACCCCTCCACTTT. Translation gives CAISQNPGGANSPLHF.

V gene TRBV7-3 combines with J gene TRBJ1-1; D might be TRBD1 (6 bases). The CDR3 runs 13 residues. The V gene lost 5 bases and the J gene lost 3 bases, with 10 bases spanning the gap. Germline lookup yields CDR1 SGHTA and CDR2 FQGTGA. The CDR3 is CASSLGGDTEAFF. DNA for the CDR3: TGTGCCAGCAGCCTAGGGGGGGACACTGAAGCTTTCTTT. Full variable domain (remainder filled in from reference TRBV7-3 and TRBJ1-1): GAGVSQTPSNKVTEKGKYVELRCDPISGHTALYWYRQSLGQGPEFLIYFQGTGAADDSGLPNDRFFAVRPEGSVSTLKIQRTERGDSAVYLCASSLGGDTEAFFGQGTRLTVV.

The CDR3 protein is CASSPRHSGDRTDTQYF. For the CDR3, the DNA is TGTGCCAGTAGCCCACGCCATAGCGGGGACCGCACAGATACGCAGTATTTT. The chain carries TRBV19 and TRBJ2-3, with 8 positions matching TRBD2. Trimming cost V 6 bases and J 1 base; bases outside gene matches: 12. CDR1 and CDR2 from the germline V gene are LNHDA and SQIVND (reference sequence). The CDR3 sequence is 17 residues long.

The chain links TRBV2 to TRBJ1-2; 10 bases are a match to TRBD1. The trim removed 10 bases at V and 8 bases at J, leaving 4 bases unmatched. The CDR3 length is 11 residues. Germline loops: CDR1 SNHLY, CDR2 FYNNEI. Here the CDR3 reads CAIGTGVGYTF. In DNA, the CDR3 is TGTGCCATCGGGACAGGGGTAGGCTACACCTTC.

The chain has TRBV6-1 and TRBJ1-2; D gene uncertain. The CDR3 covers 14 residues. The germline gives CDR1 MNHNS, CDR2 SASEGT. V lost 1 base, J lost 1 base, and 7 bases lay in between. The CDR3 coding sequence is TGTGCCAGCAGTGAAGGAGGATTTAACTATGGCTACACCTTC. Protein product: CASSEGGFNYGYTF.

The DNA for the CDR3 is TGTGCCAGCAGGCCGTTTGGGGGGAAGGAGCAGTACGTC. Amino acids: CASRPFGGKEQYV. The genes are TRBV27 and TRBJ2-7; perhaps TRBD2 as D (6 bases). The germline gives CDR1 MNHEY, CDR2 SMNVEV (reference sequence). The V end was cut by 6 bases, the J end by 7 bases, with 16 bases between. This CDR3 spans 13 amino acids.

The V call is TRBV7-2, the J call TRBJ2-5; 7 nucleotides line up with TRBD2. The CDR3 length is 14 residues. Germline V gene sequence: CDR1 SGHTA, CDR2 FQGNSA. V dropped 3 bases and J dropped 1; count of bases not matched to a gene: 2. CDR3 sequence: CASSFSGLQETQYF. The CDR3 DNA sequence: TGTGCCAGCAGCTTTAGCGGGCTCCAAGAGACCCAGTACTTC.

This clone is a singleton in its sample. CDR3 sequence reads: CASSSADTQYF. Written as DNA, the CDR3 is TGCGCCAGCAGCTCGGCAGATACGCAGTATTTT. The V call is TRBV5-1, the J call TRBJ2-3, with D unresolved. Trimming pared 3 bases from V and 4 bases from J, leaving 3 bases between. The V gene's germline CDR1 is SGHRS and CDR2 YFSETQ. CDR3 length: 11 residues.

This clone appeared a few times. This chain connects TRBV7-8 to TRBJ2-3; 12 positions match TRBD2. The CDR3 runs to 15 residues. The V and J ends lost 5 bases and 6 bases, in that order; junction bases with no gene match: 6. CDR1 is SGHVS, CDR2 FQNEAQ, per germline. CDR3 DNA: TGTGCCAGCAGCCTCCTAGCGGGAGGGGCGGATACGCAGTATTTT. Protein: CASSLLAGGADTQYF.

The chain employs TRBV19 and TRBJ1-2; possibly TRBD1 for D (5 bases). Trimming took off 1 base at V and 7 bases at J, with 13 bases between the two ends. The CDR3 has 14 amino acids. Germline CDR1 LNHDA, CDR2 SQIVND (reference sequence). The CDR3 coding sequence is TGTGCCAGTAGTATAGGGGGCCTTACAGGTGGCTACACCTTC. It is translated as CASSIGGLTGGYTF.

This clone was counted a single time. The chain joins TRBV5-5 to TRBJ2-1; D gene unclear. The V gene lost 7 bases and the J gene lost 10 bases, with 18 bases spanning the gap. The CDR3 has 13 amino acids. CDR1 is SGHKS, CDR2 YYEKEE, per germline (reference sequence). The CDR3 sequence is CASSPPRGVEQFF. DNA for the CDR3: TGTGCCAGCTCCCCTCCCCGAGGTGTAGAGCAGTTCTTC.